The rows below give T cell receptor beta chains drawn from one sample of a study of human T cells and chemical hapten exposure. TCRdb independently ran MiXCR on the RACE reads; one entry per CDR3 protein. The repertoire holds about 81,000 distinct CDR3 sequences, with roughly 7.1% as singletons. The sequences come from whole blood, collected in connection with sensitization to the hapten diphenylcyclopropenone (DPC). The receptor source for this set is a woman aged 30 to 39 with alopecia areata. Some clones in this sample may be carry-over from other donors' samples. Both conserved end residues are part of each CDR3. The D gene is left open where the match is weak. Clone size is stated in some rows and not others, as once, few, many or a class when expanded.

d_call: NA
v_call: TRBV2
j_call: TRBJ2-2
clone_size: NA
cdr3_nt: TGTGCCAGCAGGACCGAGGGGGGGGAGCTGTTTTTT
cdr3_aa: CASRTEGGELFF

d_call: TRBD2
v_call: TRBV27
j_call: TRBJ2-7
clone_size: many
cdr3_nt: TGTGCCAGCAGAGGTATCCAGCGGGGGGCCTCGGACTACGAGCAGTACTTC
cdr3_aa: CASRGIQRGASDYEQYF

d_call: TRBD1
v_call: TRBV20-1
j_call: TRBJ1-4
clone_size: many
cdr3_nt: TGCAGTGCCCCTGAGGGACAGCGGGAAAAACTGTTTTTT
cdr3_aa: CSAPEGQREKLFF

d_call: TRBD1
v_call: TRBV7-2
j_call: TRBJ1-5
clone_size: many
cdr3_nt: TGTGCCAGCAGCCCCAACAGGGGTGGACAGCCCCAGCATTTT
cdr3_aa: CASSPNRGGQPQHF

d_call: NA
v_call: TRBV21-1
j_call: TRBJ1-2
clone_size: many
cdr3_nt: TGTGCCAGCAGCAAAGAAGGCCGGAGTGACTATGGCTACACCTTC
cdr3_aa: CASSKEGRSDYGYTF

d_call: NA
v_call: TRBV5-6
j_call: TRBJ1-6
clone_size: many
cdr3_nt: TGTGCCAGCAGCTTGAGAGGGTCCTATAATTCACCCCTCCACTTT
cdr3_aa: CASSLRGSYNSPLHF

d_call: NA
v_call: TRBV2
j_call: TRBJ2-4
clone_size: many
cdr3_nt: TGTGCCAGCACGACGAGTTCCATTCAGTACTTC
cdr3_aa: CASTTSSIQYF

d_call: TRBD2
v_call: TRBV2
j_call: TRBJ2-3
clone_size: NA
cdr3_nt: TGTGCCAGCAGGACTAGCGGTACTACAGATACGCAGTATTTT
cdr3_aa: CASRTSGTTDTQYF

d_call: TRBD1
v_call: TRBV29-1
j_call: TRBJ1-4
clone_size: many
cdr3_nt: TGCAGCGTTGAAGTCTCGGACAGGGAGTTTCGAAAACTGTTTTTT
cdr3_aa: CSVEVSDREFRKLFF

d_call: TRBD1
v_call: TRBV25-1
j_call: TRBJ1-4
clone_size: many
cdr3_nt: TGTGCCAGCAGTGAATGGGGGACAGGGGAAAAACTGTTTTTT
cdr3_aa: CASSEWGTGEKLFF

d_call: NA
v_call: TRBV6-1
j_call: TRBJ1-1
clone_size: NA
cdr3_nt: TGTGCCAGCAGTGTTCACCGTATTACAGGAAAACAAGAAGCTTTCTTT
cdr3_aa: CASSVHRITGKQEAFF

d_call: TRBD1
v_call: TRBV7-9
j_call: TRBJ1-5
clone_size: few
cdr3_nt: TGTGCCAGCAGTTTGGGACAGGGAGGTATAGGCAATCAGCCCCAGCATTTT
cdr3_aa: CASSLGQGGIGNQPQHF

d_call: NA
v_call: TRBV7-9
j_call: TRBJ2-6
clone_size: NA
cdr3_nt: TGTGCCAGCAGCTTAGGCCTAGGGTCTGGGGCCAACGTCCTGACTTTC
cdr3_aa: CASSLGLGSGANVLTF

d_call: NA
v_call: TRBV20-1
j_call: TRBJ1-1
clone_size: many
cdr3_nt: TGCAGTGCTACGACAGGAGTTAACACTGAAGCTTTCTTT
cdr3_aa: CSATTGVNTEAFF

d_call: NA
v_call: TRBV29-1
j_call: TRBJ2-5
clone_size: few
cdr3_nt: TGCAGCGCCCAGGGGGGTGAGACCCAGTACTTC
cdr3_aa: CSAQGGETQYF

d_call: NA
v_call: TRBV6-1
j_call: TRBJ2-1
clone_size: many
cdr3_nt: TGTGCCAGCAGTGCCCCAGACAGGAGCTCCTACAATGAGCAGTTCTTC
cdr3_aa: CASSAPDRSSYNEQFF

d_call: TRBD1
v_call: TRBV10-3
j_call: TRBJ2-2
clone_size: few
cdr3_nt: TGTGCCATCTGGGACAGGGACCCCGGGGAGCTGTTTTTT
cdr3_aa: CAIWDRDPGELFF

d_call: NA
v_call: TRBV6-2/TRBV6-3
j_call: TRBJ2-5
clone_size: few
cdr3_nt: TGTGCCAGCAGTGACCAGGACAAGCACCAAGAGACCCAGTACTTC
cdr3_aa: CASSDQDKHQETQYF

d_call: NA
v_call: TRBV29-1
j_call: TRBJ1-1
clone_size: few
cdr3_nt: TGCAGCGTTGTGCCCGCGAACACTGAAGCTTTCTTT
cdr3_aa: CSVVPANTEAFF

d_call: TRBD2
v_call: TRBV5-1
j_call: TRBJ2-3
clone_size: many
cdr3_nt: TGCGCCAGCAGCTTCGAGTTGCGGGGGGTCGGTTCAGATACGCAGTATTTT
cdr3_aa: CASSFELRGVGSDTQYF

d_call: TRBD2
v_call: TRBV2
j_call: TRBJ2-7
clone_size: many
cdr3_nt: TGTGCCAGCAATGAGGGGAGCGGGGGTTCCAACTACGAGCAGTACTTC
cdr3_aa: CASNEGSGGSNYEQYF

d_call: TRBD2
v_call: TRBV20-1
j_call: TRBJ2-3
clone_size: NA
cdr3_nt: TGCAGTGCTAGAGTAACAGCGGGGGGGCCAGATACGCAGTATTTT
cdr3_aa: CSARVTAGGPDTQYF

d_call: NA
v_call: TRBV20-1
j_call: TRBJ2-3
clone_size: many
cdr3_nt: TGCAGTGCTACCAATGGGTATAGCACAGATACGCAGTATTTT
cdr3_aa: CSATNGYSTDTQYF

d_call: TRBD1
v_call: TRBV25-1
j_call: TRBJ1-1
clone_size: many
cdr3_nt: TGTGCCAGCAGAACCCGGACAGGGGGCGGGGGCACTGAAGCTTTCTTT
cdr3_aa: CASRTRTGGGGTEAFF

d_call: NA
v_call: TRBV4-2
j_call: TRBJ2-1
clone_size: many
cdr3_nt: TGTGCCAGCAGCAAAGAGCAGGGTTCCAGGGAGGAGCAGTTCTTC
cdr3_aa: CASSKEQGSREEQFF

d_call: NA
v_call: TRBV9
j_call: TRBJ2-3
clone_size: many
cdr3_nt: TGTGCCAGCAGCGCAGCTTTGGGTTCAGATACGCAGTATTTT
cdr3_aa: CASSAALGSDTQYF

d_call: TRBD1
v_call: TRBV14
j_call: TRBJ2-6
clone_size: many
cdr3_nt: TGTGCCAGCAGGACAGGGTACCCCACTGGGGCCAACGTCCTGACTTTC
cdr3_aa: CASRTGYPTGANVLTF

d_call: NA
v_call: TRBV3-1
j_call: TRBJ2-3
clone_size: many
cdr3_nt: TGTGCCAGCAGCCAAGACCGGGGACATACGCAGTATTTT
cdr3_aa: CASSQDRGHTQYF

d_call: NA
v_call: TRBV7-9
j_call: TRBJ2-3
clone_size: NA
cdr3_nt: TGTGCCAGCAGCTTACCCTCTTGGCAGGACGGCAAGTATTTT
cdr3_aa: CASSLPSWQDGKYF

d_call: NA
v_call: TRBV5-1
j_call: TRBJ1-2
clone_size: many
cdr3_nt: TGCGCCAGCAGCTTGTCAGTTCGACTCTCTACTAACTATGGCTACACCTTC
cdr3_aa: CASSLSVRLSTNYGYTF

d_call: NA
v_call: TRBV5-1
j_call: TRBJ1-3
clone_size: many
cdr3_nt: TGCGCCAGCAGCTTGGAGCAGTCCGGAAACACCATATATTTT
cdr3_aa: CASSLEQSGNTIYF

d_call: TRBD1
v_call: TRBV5-4
j_call: TRBJ1-1
clone_size: few
cdr3_nt: TGTGCCAGCAGTTCTGCAGGGGGTCCGCCCACTGAAGCTTTCTTT
cdr3_aa: CASSSAGGPPTEAFF

d_call: NA
v_call: TRBV12-3/TRBV12-4
j_call: TRBJ1-6
clone_size: NA
cdr3_nt: TGTGCCAGCGGTCCCCGGGGAAACTATAATTCACCCCTCCACTTT
cdr3_aa: CASGPRGNYNSPLHF

d_call: TRBD2
v_call: TRBV29-1
j_call: TRBJ2-7
clone_size: few
cdr3_nt: TGCAGCGTTGCCCGGGGGGGGAGCGAGCAGTACTTC
cdr3_aa: CSVARGGSEQYF

d_call: TRBD1
v_call: TRBV6-1
j_call: TRBJ1-2
clone_size: NA
cdr3_nt: TGTGCCAGCAATCTAGGGGACAGCTTTAACTATGGCTACACCTTC
cdr3_aa: CASNLGDSFNYGYTF

d_call: NA
v_call: TRBV5-6
j_call: TRBJ2-3
clone_size: few
cdr3_nt: TGTGCCAGCAGCGCAGGGGGGTGGGCCACAGATACGCAGTATTTT
cdr3_aa: CASSAGGWATDTQYF

d_call: NA
v_call: TRBV7-9
j_call: TRBJ1-5
clone_size: NA
cdr3_nt: TGTGCCAGCAGCTTAGCCCTTCCGGGTCAGCCCCAGCATTTT
cdr3_aa: CASSLALPGQPQHF

d_call: NA
v_call: TRBV3-1
j_call: TRBJ1-1
clone_size: NA
cdr3_nt: TGTGCCAGCAGCCAAGAGGACAGTACGAACACTGAAGCTTTCTTT
cdr3_aa: CASSQEDSTNTEAFF

d_call: TRBD1
v_call: TRBV6-5
j_call: TRBJ1-2
clone_size: NA
cdr3_nt: TGTGCCAGCAGTAGAAACAGGGGGCCTAACTATGGCTACACCTTC
cdr3_aa: CASSRNRGPNYGYTF

d_call: TRBD2
v_call: TRBV29-1
j_call: TRBJ2-2
clone_size: many
cdr3_nt: TGCAGCGTTGTGAGCGGGGGGGCCCTCGGGGAGCTGTTTTTT
cdr3_aa: CSVVSGGALGELFF

d_call: NA
v_call: TRBV2
j_call: TRBJ2-1
clone_size: many
cdr3_nt: TGTGCCAGCAGTAAAAGTACCACGGGAGCAGGGGGGACCAATGAGCAGTTCTTC
cdr3_aa: CASSKSTTGAGGTNEQFF